The sample holds a few counts of the clone carrying this T cell receptor (beta chain). Germline CDR1 reads MNHNS; CDR2 reads SASEGT. Trimming stripped 7 bases from V and 0 bases from J, with 13 bases between. CDR3 size: 15 residues. These data are taken from a study of response to subunit inactivated influenza vaccine. TCRdb passed the RT-PCR reads through MiXCR, listing each CDR3 protein once. The sample consists of 650,000 to 800,000 distinct CDR3 sequences, around 18% of them appearing once. J is TRBJ1-3 and V is TRBV6-1, with D unclear. This material consisted of PBMCs from blood, taken more than 4 days after vaccination. The origin of this receptor is a middle-aged man who received an inactivated influenza vaccine. The CDR3 sequence is CASKATGSSGNTIYF. Here the CDR3 DNA reads TGTGCCAGCAAGGCCACCGGCAGCTCTGGAAACACCATATATTTT.